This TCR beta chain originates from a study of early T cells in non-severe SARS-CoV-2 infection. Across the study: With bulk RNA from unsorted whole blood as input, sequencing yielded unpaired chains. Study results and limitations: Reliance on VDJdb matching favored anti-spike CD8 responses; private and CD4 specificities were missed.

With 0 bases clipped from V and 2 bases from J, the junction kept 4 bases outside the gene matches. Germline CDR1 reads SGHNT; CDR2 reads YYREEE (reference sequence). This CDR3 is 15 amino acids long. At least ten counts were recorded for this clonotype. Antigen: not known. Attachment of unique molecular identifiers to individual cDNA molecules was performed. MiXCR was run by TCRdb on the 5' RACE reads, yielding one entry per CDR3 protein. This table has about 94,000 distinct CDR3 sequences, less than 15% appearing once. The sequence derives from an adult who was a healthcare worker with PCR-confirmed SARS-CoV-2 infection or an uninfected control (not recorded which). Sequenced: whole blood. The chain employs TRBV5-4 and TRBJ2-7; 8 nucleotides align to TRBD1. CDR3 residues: CASSLAQGGPYEQYF. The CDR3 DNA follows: TGTGCCAGCAGCTTGGCACAGGGGGGACCCTACGAGCAGTACTTC.